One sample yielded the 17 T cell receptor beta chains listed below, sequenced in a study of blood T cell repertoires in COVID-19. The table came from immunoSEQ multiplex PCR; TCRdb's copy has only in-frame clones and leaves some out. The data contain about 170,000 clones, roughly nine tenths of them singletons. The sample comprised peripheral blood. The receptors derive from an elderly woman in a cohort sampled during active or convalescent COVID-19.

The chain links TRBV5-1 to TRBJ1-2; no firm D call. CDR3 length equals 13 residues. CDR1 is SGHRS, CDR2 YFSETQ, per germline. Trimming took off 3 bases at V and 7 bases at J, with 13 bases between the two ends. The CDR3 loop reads CASSWYKGSGYTF. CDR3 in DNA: TGCGCCAGCAGCTGGTATAAAGGGAGTGGCTACACCTTC.

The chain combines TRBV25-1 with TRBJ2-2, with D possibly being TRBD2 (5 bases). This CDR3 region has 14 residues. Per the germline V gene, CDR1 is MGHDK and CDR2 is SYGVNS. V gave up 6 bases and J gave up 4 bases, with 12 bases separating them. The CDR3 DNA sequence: TGTGCCAGCAGGGGAGACTTAGGCACCGGGGAGCTGTTTTTT. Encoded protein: CASRGDLGTGELFF.

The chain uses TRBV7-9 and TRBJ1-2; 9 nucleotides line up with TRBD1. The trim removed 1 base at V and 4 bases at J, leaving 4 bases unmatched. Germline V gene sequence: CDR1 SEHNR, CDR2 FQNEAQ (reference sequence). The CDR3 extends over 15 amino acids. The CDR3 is CASSLGGTGPYGYTF. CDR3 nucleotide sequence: TGTGCCAGCAGCTTAGGAGGGACAGGGCCCTATGGCTACACCTTC.

The CDR3, as DNA: TGTGCCAGCGATAGCGGGGTTGCCTACAATGAGCAGTTCTTC. Protein sequence: CASDSGVAYNEQFF. The J gene is TRBJ2-1, the V gene TRBV10-3; TRBD2 matches at 8 bases. This CDR3 has 14 residues. Trimming cost V 10 bases and J 2 bases; bases outside gene matches: 7. In germline, CDR1 is ENHRY, CDR2 SYGVKD.

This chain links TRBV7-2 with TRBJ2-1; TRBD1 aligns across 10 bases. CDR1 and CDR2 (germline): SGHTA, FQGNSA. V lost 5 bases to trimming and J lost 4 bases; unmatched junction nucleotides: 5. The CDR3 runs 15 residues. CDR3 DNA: TGTGCCAGCAGCGCAGACAGGGGGCAATACAATGAGCAGTTCTTC. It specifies CASSADRGQYNEQFF.

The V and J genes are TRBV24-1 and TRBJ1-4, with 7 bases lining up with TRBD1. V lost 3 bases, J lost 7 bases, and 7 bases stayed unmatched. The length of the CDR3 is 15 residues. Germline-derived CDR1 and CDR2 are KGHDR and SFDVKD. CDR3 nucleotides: TGTGCCACCAGTGATGTAAGGGGGCCTAGTGAAAAACTGTTTTTT. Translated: CATSDVRGPSEKLFF.

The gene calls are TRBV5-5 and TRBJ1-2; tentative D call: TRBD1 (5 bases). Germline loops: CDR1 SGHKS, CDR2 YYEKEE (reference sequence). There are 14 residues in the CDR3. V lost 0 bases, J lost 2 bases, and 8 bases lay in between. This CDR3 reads CASSLEGLNYGYTF. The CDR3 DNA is TGTGCCAGCAGCTTGGAGGGGTTGAACTATGGCTACACCTTC.

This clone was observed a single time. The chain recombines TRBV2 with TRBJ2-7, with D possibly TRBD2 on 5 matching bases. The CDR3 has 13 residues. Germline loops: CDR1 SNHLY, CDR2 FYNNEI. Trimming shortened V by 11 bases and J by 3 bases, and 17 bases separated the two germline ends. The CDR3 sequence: CARRPPSHYEQYF. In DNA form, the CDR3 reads TGTGCCCGGAGGCCGCCTAGCCACTACGAGCAGTACTTC.

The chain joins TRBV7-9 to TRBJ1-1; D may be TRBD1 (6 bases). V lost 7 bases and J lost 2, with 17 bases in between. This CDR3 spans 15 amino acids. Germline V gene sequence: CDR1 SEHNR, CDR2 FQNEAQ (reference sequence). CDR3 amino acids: CASTLGGGQNTEAFF. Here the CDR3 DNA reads TGTGCCAGCACCCTAGGGGGGGGACAAAACACTGAAGCTTTCTTT. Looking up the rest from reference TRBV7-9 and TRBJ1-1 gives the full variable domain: DTGVSQNPRHKITKRGQNVTFRCDPISEHNRLYWYRQTLGQGPEFLTYFQNEAQLEKSRLLSDRFSAERPKGSFSTLEIQRTEQGDSAMYLCASTLGGGQNTEAFFGQGTRLTVV.

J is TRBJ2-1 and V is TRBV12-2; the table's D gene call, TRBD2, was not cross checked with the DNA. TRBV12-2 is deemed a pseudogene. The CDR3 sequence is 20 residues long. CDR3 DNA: TGTGCAAGTCGCTTCGCCCCGGGACTAGCGGGGGGGATAAGCCCGTCTGAGCAGTTCTTC. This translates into CASRFAPGLAGGISPSEQFF.

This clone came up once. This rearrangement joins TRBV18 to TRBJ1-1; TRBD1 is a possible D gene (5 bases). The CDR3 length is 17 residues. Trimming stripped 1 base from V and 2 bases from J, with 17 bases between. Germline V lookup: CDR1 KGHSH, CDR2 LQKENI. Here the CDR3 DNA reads TGTGCCAGCTCACCACGGACACGGACGGTGGAAAACACTGAAGCTTTCTTT. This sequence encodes CASSPRTRTVENTEAFF.

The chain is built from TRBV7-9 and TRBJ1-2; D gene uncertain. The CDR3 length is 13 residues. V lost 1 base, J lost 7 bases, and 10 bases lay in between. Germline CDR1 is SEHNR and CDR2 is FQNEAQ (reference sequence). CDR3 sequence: CASSLVIDGGYTF. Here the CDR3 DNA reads TGTGCCAGCAGCTTAGTTATAGATGGTGGCTACACCTTC.

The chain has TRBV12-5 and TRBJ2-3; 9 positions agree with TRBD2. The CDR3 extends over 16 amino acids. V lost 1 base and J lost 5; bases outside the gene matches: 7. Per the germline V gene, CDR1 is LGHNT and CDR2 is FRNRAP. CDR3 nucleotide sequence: TGTGCTAGTGGTTTGGGAAATAGCGGGAGAATAGATACGCAGTATTTT. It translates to CASGLGNSGRIDTQYF.

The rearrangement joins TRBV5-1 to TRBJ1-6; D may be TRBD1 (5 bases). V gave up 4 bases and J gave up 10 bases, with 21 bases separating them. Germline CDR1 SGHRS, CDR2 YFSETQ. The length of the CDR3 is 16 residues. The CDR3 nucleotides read TGCGCCAGCAGCATGACGGGACTCACTGGGGAATCACCCCTCCACTTT. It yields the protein CASSMTGLTGESPLHF.

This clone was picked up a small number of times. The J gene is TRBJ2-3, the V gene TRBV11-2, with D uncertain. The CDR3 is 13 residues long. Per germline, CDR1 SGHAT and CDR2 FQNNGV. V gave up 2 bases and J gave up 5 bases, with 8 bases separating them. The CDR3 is CASSLPSRDTQYF. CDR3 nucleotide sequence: TGTGCCAGCAGCTTACCCTCGCGAGATACGCAGTATTTT.

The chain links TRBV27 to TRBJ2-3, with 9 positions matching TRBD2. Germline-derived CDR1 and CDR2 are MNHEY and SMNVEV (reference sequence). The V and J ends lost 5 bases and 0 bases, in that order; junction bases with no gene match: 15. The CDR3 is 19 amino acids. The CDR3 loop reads CASSPGRASGTSSTDTQYF. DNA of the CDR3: TGTGCCAGCAGTCCCGGTCGGGCTAGCGGGACCTCTAGCACAGATACGCAGTATTTT.

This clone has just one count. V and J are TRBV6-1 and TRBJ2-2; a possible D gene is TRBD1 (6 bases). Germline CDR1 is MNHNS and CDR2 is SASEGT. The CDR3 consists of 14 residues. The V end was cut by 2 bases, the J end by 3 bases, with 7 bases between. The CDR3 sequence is CASSEQGHTGELFF. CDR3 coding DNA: TGTGCCAGCAGTGAACAGGGGCACACCGGGGAGCTGTTTTTT.